This record covers a single T cell receptor (beta chain). The data are from a study of OX40 agonist ivuxolimab in advanced cancers. Assay: immunoSEQ multiplex PCR; the TCRdb copy retains only in-frame clones and omits some. This table holds some 100,000 clones, 85% to 90% found once. This CDR3 has 14 residues. Germline CDR1 is MNHEY and CDR2 is SVGAGI. Trimming took 0 bases from V and 5 from J, leaving 11 bases between them. This specimen consisted of CD4+ or CD8+ T cells sorted from blood, obtained in a trial of the OX40 agonist ivuxolimab. The clonotype comes from an adult with an advanced solid tumor such as melanoma, head and neck, liver or kidney cancer. The chain is built from TRBV6-5 and TRBJ2-7; D may correspond to TRBD1 or TRBD2 (5 bases each). DNA for the CDR3: TGTGCCAGCAGTTACTCGAGAGGGGATCACGAGCAGTACTTC. It is translated as CASSYSRGDHEQYF.